Below, 10 T cell receptor beta chains from the same sample are listed, as sequenced in a study of breast tumors, draining lymph nodes, adjacent tissues. TCRdb re-derived calls from the multiplex PCR reads in MiXCR, one entry per CDR3 protein. The table records roughly 120,000 distinct CDR3 sequences, 15% to 20% of them present only once. Axillary draining lymph nodes of breast cancer patients supplied the node samples. The sequenced sample was axillary lymph node tissue. The receptors here all came from a female donor with breast cancer. Some clones in this sample may be carry-over from other donors' samples.

This clonotype occurred many times. The chain recombines TRBV4-1 with TRBJ1-5; TRBD1 agrees at 7 bases. This CDR3 has 16 amino acids. Looked up from germline, CDR1 is MGHRA and CDR2 is YSYEKL. V shed 0 bases and J 9 bases; nucleotides not matched to a gene: 11. CDR3 in DNA: TGCGCCAGCAGCCAAGAACAGGGTGCAGGGGGAGTGCCCCAGCATTTT. Translated, it gives CASSQEQGAGGVPQHF.

This clonotype was picked up many times. The chain is built from TRBV20-1 and TRBJ2-1, with 8 bases aligning to TRBD1. The CDR3 covers 14 residues. CDR1 is DFQATT and CDR2 is SNEGSKA in the germline V gene (reference sequence). V lost 3 bases, J lost 9 bases, and 10 bases stayed unmatched. CDR3 sequence (DNA): TGCAGTGCTAGGTCGCAGGGGGCCGGGAGTGAGCAGTTCTTC. Encoded protein: CSARSQGAGSEQFF.

This clonotype was recorded many times. The chain combines TRBV20-1 with TRBJ2-7; 8 bases line up with TRBD2. CDR1 is DFQATT and CDR2 is SNEGSKA in the germline V gene (reference sequence). V lost 6 bases to trimming and J lost 2 bases; unmatched junction nucleotides: 9. The CDR3 is made up of 14 amino acids. The CDR3 protein is CSASSGEPTYEQYF. As DNA, the CDR3 is TGCAGTGCCAGTAGCGGGGAACCCACCTACGAGCAGTACTTC.

This clonotype was counted many times. The chain links TRBV6-4 to TRBJ1-3; a possible D gene is TRBD1 (6 bases). CDR1 MRHNA and CDR2 SNTAGT come from the germline V gene. The CDR3 length is 20 residues. Trimming shortened V by 4 bases and J by 2 bases, and 27 bases separated the two germline ends. The CDR3 loop is CASSGGRKGQNRRAGNTIYF. CDR3 nucleotides: TGTGCCAGCAGTGGCGGAAGGAAGGGACAAAATAGGAGAGCTGGAAACACCATATATTTT.

This clonotype was seen repeatedly, ten times or more. This chain joins TRBV20-1 and TRBJ2-5, with TRBD2 as a possible D gene (6 bases). Trimming stripped 0 bases from V and 5 bases from J, with 10 bases between. CDR1 is DFQATT, CDR2 SNEGSKA, per germline (reference sequence). The CDR3 has 13 residues. The CDR3 protein is CSARDREKETQYF. The CDR3 region has the DNA TGCAGTGCTAGAGATCGGGAGAAGGAGACCCAGTACTTC.

Many counts were recorded for this clonotype. This sequence joins TRBV7-9 and TRBJ2-5; 7 nucleotides line up with TRBD2. Germline V lookup: CDR1 SEHNR, CDR2 FQNEAQ (reference sequence). V lost 1 base, J lost 4 bases, and 12 bases stayed unmatched. CDR3 length equals 17 residues. Written as DNA, the CDR3 is TGTGCCAGCAGCTTAGTAGGGGAGGGCCGGGTCGGAGAGACCCAGTACTTC. As protein: CASSLVGEGRVGETQYF. Filled out from reference TRBV7-9 and TRBJ2-5, the complete variable domain reads DTGVSQNPRHKITKRGQNVTFRCDPISEHNRLYWYRQTLGQGPEFLTYFQNEAQLEKSRLLSDRFSAERPKGSFSTLEIQRTEQGDSAMYLCASSLVGEGRVGETQYFGPGTRLLVL.

The chain links TRBV7-9 to TRBJ1-1, with TRBD1 matching 10 bases. V gave up 4 bases and J gave up 4 bases; unmatched junction bases: 6. Germline CDR1 and CDR2: SEHNR and FQNEAQ (reference sequence). The CDR3 extends over 15 amino acids. The CDR3 DNA is TGTGCCAGCAGCTGGGACAGGGGTAGGGGCACTGAAGCTTTCTTT. Encoded protein: CASSWDRGRGTEAFF.

Note on this clonotype: A much bigger clone sits one base away, suggesting this may be a read error. The CDR3 protein is CASTDLGGESTDTQYF. CDR3 nucleotide sequence: TGTGCCAGCACCGACCTGGGGGGGGAAAGCACAGATACGCAGTATTTT. J is TRBJ2-3 and V is TRBV7-2, with 7 bases that match TRBD2. The germline V gene encodes CDR1 SGHTA and CDR2 FQGNSA. Trimming took 7 bases from V and 0 from J; bases not matched to a gene: 10. This CDR3 region has 16 residues.

The sample holds a few counts of this clonotype. The chain is built from TRBV4-2 and TRBJ2-7; D is possibly TRBD1 or TRBD2 (6 bases each). The length of the CDR3 is 15 residues. Trimming stripped 0 bases from V and 1 base from J, with 10 bases between. CDR1 is LGHNA, CDR2 YNFKEQ, per germline. The CDR3 loop is CASSQDRGGSYEQYF. CDR3 bases: TGTGCCAGCAGCCAAGATAGAGGGGGGTCCTACGAGCAGTACTTC.

Ten or more counts support this clonotype. This chain connects TRBV20-1 to TRBJ2-7, with D perhaps TRBD1 (6 bases). The CDR3 totals 13 residues. With 5 bases removed from V and 9 bases from J, the gap between germline ends came to 20 bases. The germline V gene encodes CDR1 DFQATT and CDR2 SNEGSKA (reference sequence). The CDR3 nucleotides read TGCAGTGCTCAGAGATCGGACAGTTCCGGGCAGTACTTC. This translates into CSAQRSDSSGQYF.